A single sample is the source of the 3 T cell receptor beta chains below, sequenced in a study of T cell repertoires and HLA-DP antigens. The table came from immunoSEQ multiplex PCR; TCRdb's copy has only in-frame clones and leaves some out. The table lists about 120,000 clones, nearly 95% of them singletons. What these receptors recognize is not known. The sample comprised CD4+ T cells from PBMCs. All receptors come from a woman younger than 35 in good health and CMV-seronegative.

This chain joins TRBV19 and TRBJ1-4; perhaps TRBD1 as D (6 bases). The V gene lost 10 bases and the J gene lost 0 bases, with 15 bases spanning the gap. The CDR3 length is 15 residues. Germline assignment: CDR1 LNHDA and CDR2 SQIVND (reference sequence). DNA of the CDR3: TGTGCCACCTCCCCCGAGGGGGCAACTAATGAAAAACTGTTTTTT. As protein: CATSPEGATNEKLFF.

J is TRBJ1-6 and V is TRBV7-9, with 8 positions matching TRBD1. V gave up 5 bases and J gave up 3 bases; unmatched junction bases: 9. The germline V gene encodes CDR1 SEHNR and CDR2 FQNEAQ (reference sequence). CDR3 length equals 17 residues. The CDR3 coding sequence is TGTGCCAGCAGCCTAGACAGGGGCGCTCTCTATAATTCACCCCTCCACTTT. Its protein is CASSLDRGALYNSPLHF.

V usage is TRBV28 and J usage is TRBJ1-2, with 7 bases fitting TRBD1. Germline CDR1 MDHEN, CDR2 SYDVKM. V lost 5 bases and J lost 7; bases outside the gene matches: 4. This CDR3 has 12 residues. The CDR3 reads CASSVDRAGYTF. The CDR3 DNA follows: TGTGCCAGCAGTGTCGACAGGGCTGGCTACACCTTC.